The sequence of this TCR beta chain was determined in a study of T-cell memory formation after mild COVID-19. Study summary: TCR clusters largely stayed donor specific. Overall study findings and caveats: The SARS-CoV-2 specificity of second-wave clones reaching peak at day 37 remained unverified. Largely, contracting CD4+ clones fell within CM and EM, and contracting CD8+ clones within EMRA.

This clonotype was seen ten or more times. The antigen is not known. TCRdb reanalysed the 5' RACE reads using MiXCR and keeps one entry per CDR3 protein. The sample includes roughly 400,000 distinct CDR3 sequences, more than 20% of them seen just once. CDR1 is SGHVS and CDR2 is FQNEAQ in the germline V gene. CDR3 length equals 13 residues. V lost 5 bases to trimming and J lost 4 bases, with 11 bases between them. This sequence joins TRBV7-8 and TRBJ1-1; D remains ambiguous. Sequencing was done on a sample of PBMCs or a T cell subset sorted from them (not recorded which). The source is an adult woman who had mild COVID-19 (a few samples of this study predate the infection). Cell type and time point are not known. CDR3 nucleotide sequence: TGTGCCAGCAGCACCCGGCCCCGCACTGAAGCTTTCTTT. It codes for CASSTRPRTEAFF.